These 23 T cell receptor beta chains were all obtained from the same sample, sequenced in a study of blood T cell repertoires in COVID-19. Method: immunoSEQ multiplex PCR; TCRdb's copy keeps in-frame clones and lacks some. The profile shows more than 300,000 clones, over 85% of them singletons. The sequenced sample was peripheral blood. Every receptor here comes from a woman aged 25 to 39 with COVID-19, enrolled during active disease.

The chain combines TRBV7-2 with TRBJ2-1; 9 nucleotides line up with TRBD2. J lost 8 bases, V lost 1 base, and 6 bases had no gene match. The germline CDR1 and CDR2 sequences are SGHTA and FQGNSA. The CDR3 has 15 residues. The CDR3 bases are TGTGCCAGCAGCTTAGTTGCGGGGGGGCTCGATGAGCAGTTCTTC. Its protein is CASSLVAGGLDEQFF. The full variable domain, its missing parts supplied by reference TRBV7-2 and TRBJ2-1, is GAGVSQSPSNKVTEKGKDVELRCDPISGHTALYWYRQSLGQGLEFLIYFQGNSAPDKSGLPSDRFSAERTGGSVSTLTIQRTQQEDSAVYLCASSLVAGGLDEQFFGPGTRLTVL.

The chain links TRBV7-8 to TRBJ2-3; 8 nucleotides agree with TRBD1. V lost 0 bases to trimming and J lost 5 bases; unmatched junction nucleotides: 13. The CDR3 runs 18 residues. Germline V gene data show CDR1 as SGHVS and CDR2 as FQNEAQ. The CDR3 coding sequence is TGTGCCAGCAGCTTAGCGTGGAAGGGGACAGGCAAGTTAGATACGCAGTATTTT. The encoded protein is CASSLAWKGTGKLDTQYF. The full variable domain, rest sourced from reference TRBV7-8 and TRBJ2-3, is GAGVSQSPRYKVAKRGQDVALRCDPISGHVSLFWYQQALGQGPEFLTYFQNEAQLDKSGLPSDRFFAERPEGSVSTLKIQRTQQEDSAVYLCASSLAWKGTGKLDTQYFGPGTRLTVL.

This clone has only a few counts. The V gene is TRBV3-1 (or the pseudogene TRBV3-2), the J gene TRBJ1-2, with D tentatively TRBD1 (5 bases). CDR3 size: 15 residues. Trimming shortened V by 5 bases and J by 1 base, and 14 bases separated the two germline ends. CDR1 is LGHDT, CDR2 YNNKEL, per germline (reference sequence). The CDR3 DNA is TGTGCCAGCAGCACTCAGGGTAGGCTTAACTATGGCTACACCTTC. Its protein is CASSTQGRLNYGYTF.

The chain combines TRBV11-3 with TRBJ1-2; 7 bases are shared with TRBD1. The CDR3 contains 16 residues. V trimming: 4 bases; J trimming: 1 base; junction bases outside the gene matches: 9. CDR1 SGHNT and CDR2 YENEEA come from the germline V gene. The CDR3 DNA reads TGTGCCAGCAGCTCCTCGTGGGACAGAAATAACTATGGCTACACCTTC. It specifies CASSSSWDRNNYGYTF.

The chain links TRBV7-9 to TRBJ2-1; D is possibly TRBD1 (5 bases). CDR1 SEHNR and CDR2 FQNEAQ come from the germline V gene (reference sequence). V gave up 3 bases and J gave up 6 bases, with 24 bases separating them. This CDR3 comprises 18 residues. CDR3 in amino acids: CASSFTPFGRVTSNEQFF. CDR3 nucleotide sequence: TGTGCCAGCAGCTTCACCCCTTTCGGCAGGGTAACCTCCAATGAGCAGTTCTTC. Looking up the rest from reference TRBV7-9 and TRBJ2-1 gives the full variable domain: DTGVSQNPRHKITKRGQNVTFRCDPISEHNRLYWYRQTLGQGPEFLTYFQNEAQLEKSRLLSDRFSAERPKGSFSTLEIQRTEQGDSAMYLCASSFTPFGRVTSNEQFFGPGTRLTVL.

The V and J genes are TRBV5-6 and TRBJ2-4; 9 positions agree with TRBD1. The CDR3 consists of 17 residues. Looked up from germline, CDR1 is SGHDT and CDR2 is YYEEEE. V trimming: 4 bases; J trimming: 1 base; junction bases outside the gene matches: 9. As DNA, the CDR3 is TGTGCCAGCAGCGGTGAACAGGGGGCAATGGCCAAAAACATTCAGTACTTC. This codes for CASSGEQGAMAKNIQYF.

The chain uses TRBV6-1 and TRBJ2-7, with D unclear. Germline V CDR1 and CDR2: MNHNS, SASEGT. Trimming took off 3 bases at V and 0 bases at J, with 3 bases between the two ends. The CDR3 length is 12 residues. The CDR3 DNA follows: TGTGCCAGCAGTGAGAGCTCCTACGAGCAGTACGTC. Its translation is CASSESSYEQYV.

This chain links TRBV18 with TRBJ2-2; D is possibly TRBD2 (6 bases). The V gene lost 2 bases and the J gene lost 1 base, with 11 bases spanning the gap. This CDR3 is built from 16 residues. CDR1 is KGHSH and CDR2 is LQKENI in the germline V gene. This CDR3 reads CASSPLGGLNTGELFF. CDR3 bases: TGTGCCAGCTCACCATTGGGGGGACTGAACACCGGGGAGCTGTTTTTT. Supplemented by reference TRBV18 and TRBJ2-2, the full variable domain reads NAGVMQNPRHLVRRRGQEARLRCSPMKGHSHVYWYRQLPEEGLKFMVYLQKENIIDESGMPKERFSAEFPKEGPSILRIQQVVRGDSAAYFCASSPLGGLNTGELFFGEGSRLTVL.

V is TRBV21-1 and J is TRBJ1-2; the D call of TRBD1 is as the table states it, not checked on the DNA. TRBV21-1 is recorded as a pseudogene. This CDR3 region has 18 residues. The CDR3 DNA follows: TGTGCCAGCAGCATTGCCGACCCACAGGGGTTAAATCGTAATGGCTACACCTTC. It encodes CASSIADPQGLNRNGYTF.

V and J are TRBV28 and TRBJ1-5, with 8 positions matching TRBD1. V was clipped by 5 bases and J by 5 bases; unmatched bases: 8. CDR3 size: 15 residues. Germline V CDR1 and CDR2: MDHEN, SYDVKM. CDR3 amino acids: CASSADRELDQPQHF. CDR3 DNA: TGTGCCAGCAGTGCGGACAGGGAGCTGGATCAGCCCCAGCATTTT. Full variable domain (remainder filled in from reference TRBV28 and TRBJ1-5): DVKVTQSSRYLVKRTGEKVFLECVQDMDHENMFWYRQDPGLGLRLIYFSYDVKMKEKGDIPEGYSVSREKKERFSLILESASTNQTSMYLCASSADRELDQPQHFGDGTRLSIL.

V usage is TRBV11-3 and J usage is TRBJ1-4, with D unresolved. Germline CDR1 is SGHNT and CDR2 is YENEEA. V lost 3 bases and J 8 bases, leaving 10 bases between the germline ends. The CDR3 length is 13 residues. The CDR3 region is CASSLFEREKLFF. The CDR3 nucleotides read TGTGCCAGCAGCTTGTTTGAGCGGGAAAAACTGTTTTTT. Full variable domain (outside the CDR3, taken from reference TRBV11-3 and TRBJ1-4): EAGVVQSPRYKIIEKKQPVAFWCNPISGHNTLYWYLQNLGQGPELLIRYENEEAVDDSQLPKDRFSAERLKGVDSTLKIQPAELGDSAVYLCASSLFEREKLFFGSGTQLSVL.

This sequence joins TRBV11-1 and TRBJ2-3, with D possibly matching TRBD1 (5 bases). The CDR3 contains 13 residues. V shed 4 bases and J shed 6 bases, with 11 bases lying between them. Germline V CDR1 and CDR2: SGHAT, FQDESV (reference sequence). CDR3 amino acids: CASSYAGADTQYF. CDR3 sequence (DNA): TGTGCCAGCAGCTACGCTGGGGCGGATACGCAGTATTTT. Variable domain in full (rest from reference TRBV11-1 and TRBJ2-3): EAEVAQSPRYKITEKSQAVAFWCDPISGHATLYWYRQILGQGPELLVQFQDESVVDDSQLPKDRFSAERLKGVDSTLKIQPAELGDSAMYLCASSYAGADTQYFGPGTRLTVL.

This rearrangement joins TRBV4-1 to TRBJ1-5; 7 bases agree with TRBD1. Germline CDR1 reads MGHRA; CDR2 reads YSYEKL. The CDR3 spans 14 residues. V lost 4 bases and J lost 3; bases outside the gene matches: 3. The CDR3 region has the DNA TGCGCCAGCAGCCTAGGGACAGTCAATCAGCCCCAGCATTTT. Its translation: CASSLGTVNQPQHF.

This chain uses TRBV27 with TRBJ2-7; tentatively, D is TRBD1 (6 bases). There are 14 residues in the CDR3. Germline V gene sequence: CDR1 MNHEY, CDR2 SMNVEV (reference sequence). V was trimmed by 6 bases and J by 1 base, leaving 13 bases between them. The chain's CDR3 is CASRPGHGSYEQYF. Written as DNA, the CDR3 is TGTGCCAGCAGGCCGGGACATGGGTCCTACGAGCAGTACTTC.

This chain connects TRBV7-9 to TRBJ2-5, with 7 bases identical to TRBD2. V was clipped by 5 bases and J by 4 bases; unmatched bases: 13. This CDR3 has 16 amino acids. The germline gives CDR1 SEHNR, CDR2 FQNEAQ (reference sequence). The CDR3 DNA sequence: TGTGCCAGCAGCACAAGTCAGGCGGCGGGGGTAGAGACCCAGTACTTC. This codes for CASSTSQAAGVETQYF.

The chain employs TRBV28 and TRBJ1-4; a weak D match, TRBD1 (5 bases). CDR3 size: 19 residues. CDR1 MDHEN and CDR2 SYDVKM come from the germline V gene. Trimming took off 4 bases at V and 4 bases at J, with 25 bases between the two ends. CDR3 nucleotides: TGTGCCAGCAGTTCTGACAGCCAAAGGTCAGGGTCCTTTAATGAAAAACTGTTTTTT. Translation gives CASSSDSQRSGSFNEKLFF.

The V and J genes are TRBV5-1 and TRBJ2-3; 8 bases are a match to TRBD2. V gave up 4 bases and J gave up 6 bases; unmatched junction bases: 7. The CDR3 contains 14 residues. The germline V gene has CDR1 SGHRS and CDR2 YFSETQ. The CDR3 region has the DNA TGCGCCAGCAGCCTCGGGGGGGCGTCCGATACGCAGTATTTT. This sequence encodes CASSLGGASDTQYF.

The chain carries TRBV11-2 and TRBJ2-3; 8 bases agree with TRBD2. The V gene's germline CDR1 is SGHAT and CDR2 FQNNGV. CDR3 length: 16 residues. V shed 5 bases and J 9 bases; nucleotides not matched to a gene: 16. The CDR3: CASSPLGLAMVETQYF. DNA of the CDR3: TGTGCCAGCAGCCCATTAGGACTAGCTATGGTTGAGACGCAGTATTTT.

This sequence joins TRBV3-1 (or the pseudogene TRBV3-2) and TRBJ1-1; D remains ambiguous. The CDR3 loop spans 13 amino acids. Germline loops: CDR1 LGHDT, CDR2 YNNKEL (reference sequence). V was clipped by 5 bases and J by 0 bases, with 7 bases between them. CDR3 region: CASSTGMNTEAFF. As DNA, the CDR3 is TGTGCCAGCAGCACCGGGATGAACACTGAAGCTTTCTTT.

The chain carries TRBV9 and TRBJ1-2; D gene unclear. The CDR3 loop spans 15 amino acids. The germline V and J ends were trimmed by 0 bases and 9 bases, with 18 bases remaining between them. The germline gives CDR1 SGDLS, CDR2 YYNGEE. The CDR3 spells CASSVDLTENGSYTF. In DNA, the CDR3 is TGTGCCAGCAGCGTAGACCTTACAGAGAACGGTAGCTACACCTTC.

The J gene is TRBJ2-1, the V gene TRBV7-9; the D gene is possibly TRBD1 (6 bases). The CDR3 loop spans 14 amino acids. Germline-derived CDR1 and CDR2 are SEHNR and FQNEAQ (reference sequence). V lost 5 bases to trimming and J lost 7 bases, with 15 bases between them. The CDR3 DNA follows: TGTGCCAGCAGCCTCTATACAGGGATGAATGAGCAGTTCTTC. Encoded protein: CASSLYTGMNEQFF. The variable domain in full, completed from reference TRBV7-9 and TRBJ2-1, reads DTGVSQNPRHKITKRGQNVTFRCDPISEHNRLYWYRQTLGQGPEFLTYFQNEAQLEKSRLLSDRFSAERPKGSFSTLEIQRTEQGDSAMYLCASSLYTGMNEQFFGPGTRLTVL.

This clone was seen just once. The chain carries TRBV10-2 and TRBJ2-7, with 9 bases lining up with TRBD1. Per germline, CDR1 WSHSY and CDR2 SAAADI. V gave up 6 bases and J gave up 6 bases; unmatched junction bases: 6. CDR3 length: 13 residues. In DNA form, the CDR3 reads TGCGCCAGCAGGGGGACAGGGATCTCCGAGCAGTACGTC. Its translation is CASRGTGISEQYV.

This sequence joins TRBV3-1 (or the pseudogene TRBV3-2) and TRBJ1-4; tentatively, D is TRBD1 (5 bases). The CDR3 sequence is 15 residues long. The V end was cut by 4 bases, the J end by 5 bases, with 14 bases between. Per germline, CDR1 LGHDT and CDR2 YNNKEL (reference sequence). The chain's CDR3 is CASSLRDLGNEKLFF. The CDR3 nucleotides are TGTGCCAGCAGCCTCCGGGACTTGGGGAATGAAAAACTGTTTTTT.